The rows below give T cell receptor beta chains drawn from one sample of a study of cytomegalovirus exposure and HLA in healthy donors. Data came from immunoSEQ multiplex PCR; TCRdb stores just in-frame clones and leaves some out. The sample shows over 75,000 clones, about 68% of them seen only once. Sequencing input: PBMCs. These receptor sequences come from a human donor in good health. Both conserved end residues are part of each CDR3. Each record gives: clone size, J gene, V gene, CDR3 protein. Some rows mark clone size as missing; the rest say once, few, many or name a class of expanded clone.

. | TRBJ1-5 | TRBV19 | CASSHPGQGAGGNQPQHF
. | TRBJ2-5 | TRBV7-9 | CASSLPGVGETQYF
. | TRBJ2-7 | TRBV9 | CASGPTTSSYEQYF
. | TRBJ2-5 | TRBV9 | CASGAARETQYF
. | TRBJ2-3 | TRBV18 | CASSRISGYTDTQYF
. | TRBJ1-2 | TRBV7-3 | CASSPTRLSGYTF
few | TRBJ2-5 | TRBV5-1 | CASSLIQGQETQYF
. | TRBJ2-3 | TRBV6-4 | CASSANRGRTDTQYF
. | TRBJ2-5 | TRBV5-1 | CASSLEPGFNQETQYF
. | TRBJ1-2 | TRBV11-1 | CASSSLSGTGGYGYTF
few | TRBJ1-3 | TRBV15 | CATSRGNRGSGNTIYF
. | TRBJ1-1 | TRBV5-6 | CASSGRDRANTEAFF
. | TRBJ1-5 | TRBV6-4 | CATQILQGSGNQPQHF
. | TRBJ1-1 | TRBV6-5 | CASRVPGTLNTEAFF
few | TRBJ2-7 | TRBV9 | CASSVGSSGGSYEQYF
. | TRBJ2-3 | TRBV7-9 | CASSLTSGGTDTQYF
few | TRBJ1-4 | TRBV4-2 | CASSQDSGQGSTNEKLFF
. | TRBJ2-3 | TRBV5-1 | CASSNGTSGGATQYF
once | TRBJ1-2 | TRBV18 | CASSPPNRASYGYTF
. | TRBJ1-1 | TRBV18 | CASSSYRERMNTEAFF
. | TRBJ1-1 | TRBV19 | CASIGRGQGTEAFF
. | TRBJ1-1 | TRBV19 | CASSSRILGRSEAFF
. | TRBJ2-1 | TRBV4-1 | CASSLPRGLAEYNEQFF
few | TRBJ2-1 | TRBV7-3 | CASSPRGTGRNEQFF
. | TRBJ1-1 | TRBV19 | CASSIPPGRGRTEAFF
few | TRBJ1-4 | TRBV19 | CASGGLGAYEKLFF
. | TRBJ1-6 | TRBV6-1 | CASSARGLLSSYNSPLHF
once | TRBJ2-3 | TRBV7-3 | CASSPGTSGGTQYF
. | TRBJ1-1 | TRBV6-5 | CASSSRGGGRTEAFF
. | TRBJ1-1 | TRBV27 | CASRLSGQGLGEAFF
once | TRBJ2-1 | TRBV30 | CAWSVNGGSDEQFF
. | TRBJ1-2 | TRBV5-1 | CASRSGQGGYGYTF
few | TRBJ1-1 | TRBV5-1 | CASSLEGAEDTEAFF
. | TRBJ1-1 | TRBV7-2 | CASSLEQYTEAFF
. | TRBJ1-1 | TRBV10-3 | CAISDEAAKNTEAFF
. | TRBJ1-1 | TRBV19 | CASSIGQGVRAFF
. | TRBJ1-2 | TRBV6-1 | CASSVDRGYGYTF
once | TRBJ2-4 | TRBV7-2 | CASSSSGGRGNIQYF
. | TRBJ1-5 | TRBV7-8 | CASSLDRVNQPQHF
. | TRBJ2-1 | TRBV7-2 | CASSPNREQFF
. | TRBJ2-1 | TRBV7-9 | CASSLRRGAHNEQFF
. | TRBJ2-3 | TRBV29-1 | CSVVGTSGGSTDTQYF
. | TRBJ2-5 | TRBV9 | CASSVAGVRETQYF
. | TRBJ2-5 | TRBV15 | CATSSGTSGGETQYF
. | TRBJ2-1 | TRBV5-6 | CASSLYSGGPTGEQFF
. | TRBJ2-7 | TRBV11-3 | CASSLVGQGSYEQYF
. | TRBJ1-2 | TRBV9 | CASSAETPGTGFSYGYTF